This is a list of T cell receptor beta chains from one sample in a study of graft-versus-host responses after intestinal transplantation. Libraries were prepared by immunoSEQ multiplex PCR; TCRdb keeps only in-frame clonotypes and omits some of them. The table includes roughly 73,000 clones, around 86% detected once. The antigens these receptors bind are not known. Sample: unstimulated CD8+ T cells sorted from spleen or lymph node cells, taken before transplant. Source of these receptors: a human donor who was the organ donor for an intestinal transplant. Both conserved end residues are part of each CDR3. The D gene is left open where the match is weak. Some rows have no size entry. The others give once, few or many, or a class for an expanded clone.

clone size | J gene | D gene | V gene | CDR3 protein | CDR3 DNA
. | TRBJ2-1 | TRBD2 | TRBV4-1 | CASRGRGGSDEQFF | TGCGCCAGCAGGGGGCGGGGGGGCTCGGATGAGCAGTTCTTC
. | TRBJ1-1 | . | TRBV4-1 | CASSQDPGANTEAFF | TGCGCCAGCAGCCAAGATCCAGGGGCGAACACTGAAGCTTTCTTT
. | TRBJ2-1 | . | TRBV6-5 | CASSLPGGAYNEQFF | TGTGCCAGCAGCCTCCCCGGTGGCGCCTACAATGAGCAGTTCTTC
. | TRBJ2-3 | . | TRBV11-1 | CASSLDSTDTQYF | TGTGCCAGCAGCTTGGACAGCACAGATACGCAGTATTTT
few | TRBJ1-2 | . | TRBV6-5 | CASSEVSANYGYTF | TGTGCCAGCAGTGAGGTTAGCGCTAACTATGGCTACACCTTC
. | TRBJ2-1 | TRBD1 | TRBV9 | CASSVPTGEAYNEQFF | TGTGCCAGCAGCGTCCCGACAGGGGAGGCATACAATGAGCAGTTCTTC
. | TRBJ2-7 | . | TRBV7-2 | CASSLGASSYEQYF | TGTGCCAGCAGCTTGGGCGCGAGCTCCTACGAGCAGTACTTC
. | TRBJ2-3 | TRBD2 | TRBV7-2 | CASRVAFGGGLADTQYF | TGTGCCAGCAGGGTAGCGTTCGGGGGGGGCCTGGCAGATACGCAGTATTTT
. | TRBJ1-2 | . | TRBV9 | CASSPLGTPDGYTF | TGTGCCAGCAGCCCCCTCGGGACACCCGACGGCTACACCTTC
once | TRBJ2-7 | . | TRBV7-2 | CASSKGAQTVYEQYF | TGTGCCAGCAGCAAAGGCGCACAGACCGTATACGAGCAGTACTTC
. | TRBJ1-2 | TRBD1 | TRBV29-1 | CSVPRGQGGGYTF | TGCAGCGTCCCAAGGGGGCAGGGAGGTGGCTACACCTTC
. | TRBJ1-2 | TRBD1 | TRBV6-5 | CASTPTGGYGYTF | TGTGCCAGCACCCCGACAGGGGGCTATGGCTACACCTTC
. | TRBJ1-2 | . | TRBV7-2 | CASSFTPPPANYGYTF | TGTGCCAGCAGCTTTACCCCCCCACCTGCTAACTATGGCTACACCTTC
. | TRBJ1-2 | . | TRBV2 | CASSVMEIGYTF | TGTGCCAGCAGTGTAATGGAGATAGGCTACACCTTC
. | TRBJ2-7 | . | TRBV2 | CASSEFRSSYEQYF | TGTGCCAGCAGTGAATTCAGGTCCTCCTACGAGCAGTACTTC
. | TRBJ2-2 | . | TRBV5-6 | CASSFVGHTGELFF | TGTGCCAGCAGCTTCGTTGGGCACACCGGGGAGCTGTTTTTT
. | TRBJ2-7 | TRBD1 | TRBV29-1 | CSIRDSIYEQYF | TGCAGCATTCGGGACAGTATATACGAGCAGTACTTC
. | TRBJ2-7 | . | TRBV27 | CASSSGVTAYEQYF | TGTGCCAGCAGTTCCGGCGTCACCGCCTACGAGCAGTACTTC
once | TRBJ2-7 | . | TRBV11-2 | CASSLEATAYSYEQYF | TGTGCCAGCAGCTTAGAGGCGACAGCCTATTCCTACGAGCAGTACTTC
. | TRBJ1-1 | . | TRBV19 | CASEAALGLNTEAFF | TGTGCCAGCGAGGCGGCGTTGGGATTGAACACTGAAGCTTTCTTT
. | TRBJ2-7 | . | TRBV11-2 | CASSWYSESYEQYF | TGTGCCAGCAGCTGGTACAGCGAGTCCTACGAGCAGTACTTC
. | TRBJ2-4 | TRBD2 | TRBV30 | CAATSGDLAKNIQYF | TGTGCCGCGACTAGCGGGGATTTAGCCAAAAACATTCAGTACTTC
. | TRBJ1-2 | . | TRBV4-1 | CASSPYNALLFSPSNYGYTF | TGCGCCAGCAGCCCATATAACGCCTTACTCTTCTCTCCTTCTAACTATGGCTACACCTTC
. | TRBJ2-5 | . | TRBV6-5 | CASAGPRTQYF | TGTGCCAGCGCGGGTCCGAGGACCCAGTACTTC
. | TRBJ2-2 | TRBD1 | TRBV9 | CASGLTGGGTGELFF | TGTGCCAGCGGCTTGACAGGGGGAGGTACCGGGGAGCTGTTTTTT
. | TRBJ2-3 | TRBD2 | TRBV28 | CASSWRGASTDTQYF | TGTGCCAGCAGTTGGCGGGGGGCAAGCACAGATACGCAGTATTTT
. | TRBJ1-2 | . | TRBV7-9 | CASSLGWAGNYGYTF | TGTGCCAGCAGCTTAGGGTGGGCAGGGAACTATGGCTACACCTTC
once | TRBJ1-5 | . | TRBV4-2 | CASSQDGDGQPQHF | TGTGCCAGCAGCCAAGATGGGGACGGTCAGCCCCAGCATTTT
. | TRBJ1-2 | . | TRBV6-1 | CASIRIGLTNYGYTF | TGTGCCAGCATTCGAATAGGTCTGACTAACTATGGCTACACCTTC
. | TRBJ2-3 | . | TRBV5-1 | CASSLYGGADTQYF | TGCGCCAGCAGCTTGTACGGGGGCGCAGATACGCAGTATTTT
. | TRBJ2-3 | . | TRBV11-3 | CASSQWSGTTDTQYF | TGTGCCAGCAGCCAATGGAGCGGAACCACAGATACGCAGTATTTT
. | TRBJ2-5 | . | TRBV4-1 | CASSQDGGRRAFWTQYF | TGCGCCAGCAGCCAAGATGGAGGCCGGCGGGCCTTTTGGACCCAGTACTTC
. | TRBJ2-3 | TRBD2 | TRBV30 | CAWSPGGGRLATDTQYF | TGTGCCTGGAGTCCGGGGGGGGGCCGGTTGGCGACAGATACGCAGTATTTT
. | TRBJ2-5 | TRBD1 | TRBV9 | CASSEQGQETQYF | TGTGCCAGCAGCGAACAGGGGCAAGAGACCCAGTACTTC
. | TRBJ2-7 | TRBD1 | TRBV7-8 | CASSSDRGGRSPYEQYF | TGTGCCAGCAGCTCAGATAGAGGGGGCCGCTCACCCTACGAGCAGTACTTC
. | TRBJ2-3 | TRBD2 | TRBV27 | CASSLLGGGATDTQYF | TGTGCCAGCAGTTTGTTGGGCGGGGGGGCAACAGATACGCAGTATTTT
. | TRBJ1-4 | . | TRBV4-2 | CASSQQGVGEKLFF | TGTGCCAGCAGCCAGCAGGGTGTGGGTGAAAAACTGTTTTTT
. | TRBJ1-2 | . | TRBV6-6 | CASSYYRDGYTF | TGTGCCAGCAGTTACTACAGGGACGGCTACACCTTC
. | TRBJ1-4 | . | TRBV15 | CATRTKQTTNEKLFF | TGTGCCACCAGGACAAAACAAACAACTAATGAAAAACTGTTTTTT
. | TRBJ2-5 | . | TRBV4-1 | CASSPVGIQETQYF | TGCGCCAGCAGCCCCGTGGGGATCCAAGAGACCCAGTACTTC
. | TRBJ1-4 | . | TRBV4-2 | CASSQSQELNPNEKLFF | TGTGCCAGCAGCCAATCCCAGGAACTTAACCCTAATGAAAAACTGTTTTTT
once | TRBJ1-2 | . | TRBV18 | CASSLTPSDYGYTF | TGTGCCAGCTCACTCACTCCCTCGGACTATGGCTACACCTTC
. | TRBJ2-2 | . | TRBV4-1 | CASSPTRVVLTGELFF | TGCGCCAGCAGCCCCACCCGGGTTGTTCTTACCGGGGAGCTGTTTTTT
. | TRBJ1-1 | . | TRBV27 | CASSLFGTGAEAFF | TGTGCCAGCAGTTTATTCGGTACGGGGGCTGAAGCTTTCTTT
. | TRBJ2-7 | TRBD2 | TRBV5-1 | CASSFLTSGANEQYF | TGCGCCAGCAGCTTTCTTACTAGCGGGGCCAACGAGCAGTACTTC
. | TRBJ2-1 | . | TRBV4-1 | CASSPPPNGEQFF | TGCGCCAGCAGCCCCCCACCAAACGGTGAGCAGTTCTTC
. | TRBJ2-3 | . | TRBV29-1 | CSVEDPDSATDTQYF | TGCAGCGTTGAAGATCCGGACAGTGCCACAGATACGCAGTATTTT
. | TRBJ1-2 | TRBD1 | TRBV5-4 | CASSLVVQGLPYTF | TGTGCCAGCAGCTTGGTCGTACAGGGGCTTCCGTACACCTTC
. | TRBJ1-2 | . | TRBV9 | CASSVDHSPNYGYTF | TGTGCCAGCAGCGTAGATCACAGCCCCAACTATGGCTACACCTTC
. | TRBJ1-1 | . | TRBV6-1 | CASTQRDPEAFF | TGTGCCAGCACCCAAAGGGATCCTGAAGCTTTCTTT
. | TRBJ1-2 | . | TRBV27 | CASSSLPPDAFNYGYTF | TGTGCCAGCAGTTCCCTGCCCCCCGACGCGTTTAACTATGGCTACACCTTC
. | TRBJ2-7 | . | TRBV6-1 | CASSEDTGISEQYF | TGTGCCAGCAGTGAAGATACAGGGATAAGCGAGCAGTACTTC
. | TRBJ2-7 | TRBD1 | TRBV28 | CASSAPPQGATYEQYF | TGTGCCAGCAGTGCCCCCCCCCAGGGGGCAACCTACGAGCAGTACTTC
. | TRBJ1-1 | . | TRBV7-9 | CASSLFRDQGTEAFF | TGTGCCAGCAGCTTATTCCGGGACCAGGGGACTGAAGCTTTCTTT